This T cell receptor beta chain was sequenced for a study of blood T cell repertoires in COVID-19. Overall study: Material from acute and convalescent COVID-19 was sourced from the United States, Italy and Spain.

Trimming shortened V by 4 bases and J by 5 bases, and 14 bases separated the two germline ends. The CDR3 is made up of 14 amino acids. CDR1 is KGHSH, CDR2 LQKENI, per germline. The authors' processing: Amplification from reference gene primers served as the basis for estimated nucleated cell counts. Sequenced by immunoSEQ multiplex PCR; TCRdb stores in-frame clones only, minus some. D and trimming come from the DNA, and the V and J calls and clone size come from that table. In the table there are more than 95,000 clones, more than 75% of which are singletons. The sequence came from a man older than 75 with acute or convalescent COVID-19. The sample taken for sequencing was peripheral blood. V gene TRBV18 combines with J gene TRBJ2-5; D may be TRBD2 (6 bases). The CDR3 sequence: CASSRPEGMETQYF. The CDR3 nucleotides are TGTGCCAGCTCACGACCGGAGGGAATGGAGACCCAGTACTTC. The whole variable domain, remainder taken from reference TRBV18 and TRBJ2-5, is NAGVMQNPRHLVRRRGQEARLRCSPMKGHSHVYWYRQLPEEGLKFMVYLQKENIIDESGMPKERFSAEFPKEGPSILRIQQVVRGDSAAYFCASSRPEGMETQYFGPGTRLLVL.